This TCR beta chain was identified during a study of blood T cell repertoires in COVID-19. As originally analysed: Estimates of nucleated cell counts were drawn from the amplification of reference gene primers. Method: immunoSEQ multiplex PCR; TCRdb's copy keeps in-frame clones and lacks some. V and J calls and clone size are those listed in that table; D and trimming were worked out from the DNA. The table lists 200,000 to 250,000 clones, around 84% of them singletons, with over 7% in the top ten. With 10 bases removed from V and 3 bases from J, the gap between germline ends came to 10 bases. The CDR3 is 11 amino acids. The germline gives CDR1 SNHLY, CDR2 FYNNEI. This clone was observed a single time.

This chain joins TRBV2 and TRBJ2-7; D not certain. Sequenced input: PBMCs or T cells enriched from blood (not recorded which). This clonotype originated in a woman aged 40 to 50 with acute COVID-19. CDR3: CATGSNYEQYF. The DNA of the CDR3 is TGTGCCACCGGGTCGAACTACGAGCAGTACTTC.